One sample yielded the 23 T cell receptor beta chains listed below, sequenced in a study of T-cell reconstitution after alpha-beta-depleted transplantation in children. This sample's TCRbeta library carried unique molecular identifier barcodes. TCRdb redid the calling of the PCR reads with MiXCR, one entry per CDR3 protein. Among 250,000 to 300,000 distinct CDR3 sequences listed, approximately 9.6% were seen once. The sample consisted of PBMCs from the stem cell graft donor, taken from the stem cell graft. Receptors were obtained from a human donor who donated a stem cell graft to a child with SCID.

This clonotype was recorded at least ten times. The chain combines TRBV7-7 with TRBJ1-4; D possibly corresponds to TRBD1 (5 bases). CDR1 and CDR2 (germline): SSHAT, FNYEAQ (reference sequence). CDR3 length: 15 residues. Deletions cut 5 bases from V and 3 bases from J, with 13 bases between. CDR3 bases: TGTGCCAGCAGCCGACAGAGGGCCTCTAATGAAAAACTGTTTTTT. The encoded protein is CASSRQRASNEKLFF.

There are a few counts of this clonotype. The chain has TRBV12-3 or TRBV12-4 and TRBJ2-7; D gene uncertain. CDR3 length equals 11 residues. Trimming stripped 6 bases from V and 7 bases from J, with 10 bases between. CDR3 coding DNA: TGTGCCAGCAGCGAAAGGTGGGAGCAGTACTTC. This gives the protein CASSERWEQYF.

Ten or more counts support this clonotype. The rearrangement joins TRBV18 to TRBJ2-1; 7 bases align to TRBD2. V was pared by 3 bases and J by 6 bases, with 8 bases of the junction left unmatched. Looked up from germline, CDR1 is KGHSH and CDR2 is LQKENI. The CDR3 is made up of 15 amino acids. CDR3 protein: CASSPGGSTANEQFF. The CDR3 coding sequence is TGTGCCAGCTCACCGGGGGGGAGCACGGCCAATGAGCAGTTCTTC.

This clonotype has a handful of counts. The chain recombines TRBV20-1 with TRBJ2-3; the D call may be TRBD1 or TRBD2 (5 bases each). The germline V and J ends were trimmed by 4 bases and 1 base, with 12 bases remaining between them. Germline CDR1 DFQATT, CDR2 SNEGSKA (reference sequence). The CDR3 extends over 14 amino acids. The DNA for the CDR3 is TGCAGTGCTACCGGGACGCAAGGCACAGATACGCAGTATTTT. The encoded protein is CSATGTQGTDTQYF.

This clonotype was seen a few times. The J gene is TRBJ2-7, the V gene TRBV29-1, with a weak D call TRBD2 (6 bases). The germline gives CDR1 SQVTM, CDR2 ANQGSEA. This CDR3 is built from 13 residues. Trimming removed 4 bases from V and 6 bases from J, with 16 bases in between. The CDR3 region is CSVAGTRTTEQYF. The CDR3, as DNA: TGCAGCGTTGCTGGGACTCGCACCACCGAGCAGTACTTC.

This clonotype appeared many times. The CDR3 is CASSYTGTLISYEQYF. The CDR3 DNA sequence: TGTGCCAGCAGTTACACAGGGACTTTGATCTCCTACGAGCAGTACTTC. The chain employs TRBV12-3 or TRBV12-4 and TRBJ2-7; D might be TRBD1 or TRBD2, each matching 6 bases. The germline V and J ends were trimmed by 4 bases and 0 bases, with 16 bases remaining between them. The CDR3 extends over 16 amino acids.

The sample holds many counts of this clonotype. This rearrangement joins TRBV7-6 to TRBJ2-2; 11 nucleotides match TRBD2. Trimming took 1 base from V and 0 from J; bases not matched to a gene: 1. Germline V gene data show CDR1 as SGHVS and CDR2 as FNYEAQ. This CDR3 contains 17 residues. CDR3 sequence: CASSLGLAGPNTGELFF. In DNA form, the CDR3 reads TGTGCCAGCAGCTTAGGACTAGCGGGGCCGAACACCGGGGAGCTGTTTTTT. The variable domain in full, with the rest retrieved from reference TRBV7-6 and TRBJ2-2, is GAGVSQSPRYKVTKRGQDVALRCDPISGHVSLYWYRQALGQGPEFLTYFNYEAQQDKSGLPNDRFSAERPEGSISTLTIQRTEQRDSAMYRCASSLGLAGPNTGELFFGEGSRLTVL.

In its sample, this clonotype was seen many times. J is TRBJ2-7 and V is TRBV5-1; the D gene is possibly TRBD1 (7 bases). Trimming pared 0 bases from V and 7 bases from J, leaving 8 bases between. Germline CDR1 is SGHRS and CDR2 is YFSETQ. The CDR3 is 12 amino acids. The CDR3 DNA is TGCGCCAGCAGCTTGGCAGGGGGGGAGCAGTACTTC. It codes for CASSLAGGEQYF.

This clonotype was picked up many times. The V and J genes are TRBV20-1 and TRBJ2-1; 9 positions match TRBD1. Germline V lookup: CDR1 DFQATT, CDR2 SNEGSKA (reference sequence). V dropped 4 bases and J dropped 7; count of bases not matched to a gene: 5. CDR3 length: 13 residues. CDR3 loop: CSAKGQGLNEQFF. CDR3 DNA sequence: TGCAGTGCTAAGGGACAGGGCTTAAATGAGCAGTTCTTC.

This clonotype was counted at least ten times. DNA of the CDR3: TGTGCCAGCACCCAGGGGAATGGGAACACTGAAGCTTTCTTT. This sequence encodes CASTQGNGNTEAFF. The V gene is TRBV12-3 or TRBV12-4, the J gene TRBJ1-1, with a weak D call TRBD1 (6 bases). The CDR3 runs to 14 residues. V lost 7 bases and J 1 base, leaving 13 bases between the germline ends.

The CDR3: CSARDELGEAFF. In nucleotides, the CDR3 is TGCAGTGCTAGAGACGAACTAGGGGAAGCTTTCTTT. The chain recombines TRBV20-1 with TRBJ1-1; no clear D gene. V lost 0 bases and J lost 8, with 10 bases in between. Germline CDR1 DFQATT, CDR2 SNEGSKA (reference sequence). The CDR3 consists of 12 residues.

This clonotype was observed a handful of times. The genes are TRBV7-2 and TRBJ2-5, with D unclear. Trimming removed 2 bases at V and 5 bases at J, with 15 bases between. The CDR3 is made up of 15 amino acids. In germline, CDR1 is SGHTA, CDR2 FQGNSA. The CDR3 nucleotides are TGTGCCAGCAGCTTAAGTTCCGGTCTCGGGGAGACCCAGTACTTC. Amino acids: CASSLSSGLGETQYF.

This clonotype has just a few counts. V usage is TRBV12-3 or TRBV12-4 and J usage is TRBJ1-2; no reliable D call. V dropped 3 bases and J dropped 1 base, with 9 bases sitting between them. The CDR3 has 14 amino acids. Here the CDR3 DNA reads TGTGCCAGCAGTTTTTCGTCGGGTAACTATGGCTACACCTTC. Translating gives CASSFSSGNYGYTF.

The sample holds one count of this clonotype. This may be a read error: a much more frequent sequence differs by one nucleotide. The CDR3 coding sequence is TGCAGAGCTTCAGGTGGGGGGTACGAGCAGTACTTC. Protein sequence: CRASGGGYEQYF. This rearrangement joins TRBV20-1 to TRBJ2-7; tentatively, D is TRBD2 (6 bases). The CDR3 is made up of 12 amino acids. The germline V gene has CDR1 DFQATT and CDR2 SNEGSKA (reference sequence).

In its sample, this clonotype was seen many times. The rearrangement uses TRBV12-3 or TRBV12-4 and TRBJ1-5; 8 bases match TRBD1. V dropped 5 bases and J dropped 7; count of bases not matched to a gene: 4. The CDR3 loop spans 13 amino acids. The CDR3 DNA reads as TGTGCCAGCAGTAACAGGGGGGGACAGCCCCAGCATTTT. Amino acids: CASSNRGGQPQHF.

J is TRBJ1-1 and V is TRBV10-3; D is unclear. CDR1 is ENHRY and CDR2 is SYGVKD in the germline V gene. The CDR3 is 13 amino acids. V lost 6 bases to trimming and J lost 4 bases, with 12 bases between them. The CDR3 sequence: CAISLSAGTEAFF. CDR3 DNA: TGTGCCATCAGCCTTTCAGCGGGCACTGAAGCTTTCTTT.

This clonotype showed up many times. The chain joins TRBV24-1 to TRBJ2-3; 9 bases match TRBD1. The CDR3 has 15 amino acids. From germline, CDR1 is KGHDR and CDR2 SFDVKD. With 3 bases clipped from V and 6 bases from J, the junction kept 6 bases outside the gene matches. The CDR3 DNA sequence: TGTGCCACCAGTGATAGCCGGGACAGGGTTGATACGCAGTATTTT. It codes for CATSDSRDRVDTQYF.

The chain employs TRBV2 and TRBJ2-7, with a tentative D call TRBD1 (6 bases). The V end was cut by 8 bases, the J end by 0 bases, with 20 bases between. The germline V gene has CDR1 SNHLY and CDR2 FYNNEI. This CDR3 has 16 residues. The CDR3: CASEGDGTRSSYEQYF. The CDR3 coding sequence is TGTGCCAGCGAAGGCGACGGGACACGGAGCTCCTACGAGCAGTACTTC.

Ten or more counts support this clonotype. V is TRBV12-3 or TRBV12-4 and J is TRBJ2-1, with D possibly called TRBD1 or TRBD2 (5 bases each). The CDR3 extends over 18 amino acids. The V gene lost 4 bases and the J gene lost 2 bases, with 21 bases spanning the gap. The CDR3 here is CASSYEKGIGGTYNEQFF. CDR3 coding DNA: TGTGCCAGCAGTTATGAGAAGGGTATTGGGGGTACCTACAATGAGCAGTTCTTC.

This clonotype has only a few counts. The J gene is TRBJ1-2, the V gene TRBV10-3, with 7 positions matching TRBD1. Germline CDR1 ENHRY, CDR2 SYGVKD. The CDR3 is 15 residues long. Trimming cost V 3 bases and J 7 bases; bases outside gene matches: 11. This CDR3 reads CAISDKTTGLSGYTF. CDR3 nucleotides: TGTGCCATCAGTGATAAAACGACAGGGCTTAGTGGCTACACCTTC.

This clonotype was observed a few times. The chain is built from TRBV9 and TRBJ2-7; maybe TRBD1 (6 bases). Germline CDR1 SGDLS, CDR2 YYNGEE. Trimming left V 0 bases short and J 2 bases short, with 18 bases between. The CDR3 is made up of 17 amino acids. Here the CDR3 reads CASSVAPTGTKTYEQYF. CDR3 nucleotide sequence: TGTGCCAGCAGCGTAGCCCCCACCGGGACAAAGACCTACGAGCAGTACTTC.

In its sample, this clonotype was seen many times. The rearrangement joins TRBV12-3 or TRBV12-4 to TRBJ2-1, with a possible D match to TRBD2 (6 bases). V was cut by 6 bases and J by 8 bases, with 17 bases left in between. The CDR3 runs 14 residues. CDR3 region: CASRPQTRGDEQFF. CDR3 sequence (DNA): TGTGCCAGCAGGCCCCAGACGCGGGGCGATGAGCAGTTCTTC.

In its sample, this clonotype was seen a few times. The chain links TRBV19 to TRBJ1-1; D gene ambiguous. Germline CDR1 reads LNHDA; CDR2 reads SQIVND (reference sequence). The V end was cut by 8 bases, the J end by 1 base, with 17 bases between. The CDR3 contains 15 residues. The CDR3 loop reads CASHSWGAKNTEAFF. In DNA form, the CDR3 reads TGTGCCAGTCACTCCTGGGGAGCGAAGAACACTGAAGCTTTCTTT.